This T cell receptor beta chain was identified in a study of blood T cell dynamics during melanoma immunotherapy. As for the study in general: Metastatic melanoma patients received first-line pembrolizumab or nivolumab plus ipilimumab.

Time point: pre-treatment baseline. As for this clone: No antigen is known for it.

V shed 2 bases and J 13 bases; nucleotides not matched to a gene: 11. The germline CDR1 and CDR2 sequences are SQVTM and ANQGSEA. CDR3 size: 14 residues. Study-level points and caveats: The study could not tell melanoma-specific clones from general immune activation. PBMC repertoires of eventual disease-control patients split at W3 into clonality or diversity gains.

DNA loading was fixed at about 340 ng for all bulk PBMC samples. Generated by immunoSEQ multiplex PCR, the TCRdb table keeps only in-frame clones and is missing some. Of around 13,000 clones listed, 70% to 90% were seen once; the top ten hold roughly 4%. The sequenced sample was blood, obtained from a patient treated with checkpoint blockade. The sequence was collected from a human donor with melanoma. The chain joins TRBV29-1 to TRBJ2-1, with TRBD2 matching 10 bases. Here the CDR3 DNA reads TGCAGCGTTGAACCTGAGACTAGCGGGTTGAATCAGTTCTTC. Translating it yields CSVEPETSGLNQFF.